The 2 T cell receptor beta chains in this list originate from one sample, sequenced in a study of T cell repertoires in cytomegalovirus infection. Antigens for these TCRs are unknown. Each CDR3 protein gets one entry after TCRdb re-called the reads with MiXCR. The sample includes some 940,000 distinct CDR3 sequences, under 40% of them seen just once. The sequencing here drew on cultured CD8+ T cells from PBMCs, taken from culture after CMV antigen stimulation. The receptors come from a human donor in good health (CMV status not recorded). Some clones in this sample may be carry-over from other donors' samples.

This CDR3 is CASSAVLTGDEQYF. In nucleotides, the CDR3 is TGTGCCAGCAGCGCCGTACTTACAGGGGACGAGCAGTACTTC. The chain employs TRBV9 and TRBJ2-7; 7 nucleotides align to TRBD1. This CDR3 is built from 14 residues. The germline V gene encodes CDR1 SGDLS and CDR2 YYNGEE. The V gene end was trimmed by 3 bases and the J gene end by 5 bases; junction bases not matched to a gene: 8.

The chain links TRBV6-5 to TRBJ1-2; the match to TRBD1 covers 7 bases. The germline CDR1 and CDR2 sequences are MNHEY and SVGAGI. The V and J ends lost 2 bases and 8 bases, in that order; junction bases with no gene match: 8. CDR3 length equals 14 residues. This CDR3 reads CASSYRVDRDGYTF. Here the CDR3 DNA reads TGTGCCAGCAGTTACAGAGTCGACAGGGACGGCTACACCTTC.